This entry is about one TCR beta chain. Its antigen is undetermined. The data were taken from a study of T-cell reconstitution after alpha-beta-depleted transplantation in children. Study-wide points: From surviving recipient T cells and thymic progenitors came the high day-60 TCRbeta diversity observed in some patients. Several hundred expanded graft clones reportedly gave rise to the alpha-beta T cells present about two months after transplant. From newly produced T cells came most of the T-cell counts and diversity one year after transplant.

Preparation of the TCRbeta library used unique molecular identifiers. TCRdb re-called the PCR reads with MiXCR, one entry per CDR3 protein. The sample lists about 580,000 distinct CDR3 sequences; about 21% were seen once. The sequencing here drew on PBMCs, mostly from graft donor cells, taken 360 days after TCRalphabeta/CD19-depleted stem cell transplant. This receptor was obtained from a boy younger than two who had a stem cell transplant for acute myeloid leukemia, so the T cells may come from the graft donor.

CDR3 residues: CASSLEPTNEKLFF. DNA of the CDR3: TGTGCCAGCAGCTTAGAACCGACTAATGAAAAACTGTTTTTT. The chain has TRBV5-6 and TRBJ1-4; no clear D. The CDR3 has 14 amino acids. Between the trimmed V and J ends, which lost 2 bases and 2 bases, there was a span of 7 bases. The germline CDR1 and CDR2 sequences are SGHDT and YYEEEE. The whole variable domain, filled in from reference TRBV5-6 and TRBJ1-4, reads DAGVTQSPTHLIKTRGQQVTLRCSPKSGHDTVSWYQQALGQGPQFIFQYYEEEERQRGNFPDRFSGHQFPNYSSELNVNALLLGDSALYLCASSLEPTNEKLFFGSGTQLSVL.